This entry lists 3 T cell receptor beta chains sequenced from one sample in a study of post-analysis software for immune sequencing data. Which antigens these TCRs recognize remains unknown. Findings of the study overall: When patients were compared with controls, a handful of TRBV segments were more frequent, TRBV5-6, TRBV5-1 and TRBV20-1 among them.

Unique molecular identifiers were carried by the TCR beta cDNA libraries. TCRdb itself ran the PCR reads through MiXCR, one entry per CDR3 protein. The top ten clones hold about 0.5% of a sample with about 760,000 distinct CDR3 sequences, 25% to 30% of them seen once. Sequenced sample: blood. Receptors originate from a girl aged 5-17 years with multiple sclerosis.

The CDR3 DNA reads as TGTGCCAGCAGCGTAGGGACTAGCGGGAGTCTCGAGCAGTACTTC. Translating gives CASSVGTSGSLEQYF. The chain carries TRBV9 and TRBJ2-7, with TRBD2 identical over 13 bases. The J segment lost 6 bases and the V segment lost 0 bases, leaving 3 bases of the junction unmatched. The CDR3 runs to 15 residues. CDR1 SGDLS and CDR2 YYNGEE come from the germline V gene.

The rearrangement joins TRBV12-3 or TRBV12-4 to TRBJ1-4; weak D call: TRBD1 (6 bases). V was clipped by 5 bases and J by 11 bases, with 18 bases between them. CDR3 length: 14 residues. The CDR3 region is CASSPVSGTRKLFF. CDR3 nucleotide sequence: TGTGCCAGCAGTCCAGTATCCGGGACACGGAAACTGTTTTTT.

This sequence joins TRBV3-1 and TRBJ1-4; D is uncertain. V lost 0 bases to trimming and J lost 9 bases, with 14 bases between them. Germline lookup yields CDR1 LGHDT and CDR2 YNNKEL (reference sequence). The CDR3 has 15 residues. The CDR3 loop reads CASSQDIGSLQKLFF. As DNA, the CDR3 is TGTGCCAGCAGCCAAGACATTGGCAGTCTACAAAAACTGTTTTTT.